This TCR beta chain emerged from a study of OX40 agonist ivuxolimab in advanced cancers. Overall study: The group had a mean age of around 64 years, ranged from 23 to 79, and was 82.7% male. Partial responses were achieved by three patients, of whom one had hepatocellular carcinoma and two had cutaneous melanoma.

A few counts support this clone. Its specificity is not known. Generated by immunoSEQ multiplex PCR, the TCRdb table keeps only in-frame clones and is missing some. The data hold just under 75,000 clones, with 80% to 95% observed a single time. The CDR3 runs to 14 residues. Trimming cost V 0 bases and J 5 bases, with 10 bases left between them. CDR1 MGHRA and CDR2 YSYEKL come from the germline V gene. Blood was sampled at baseline, cycle 4 day 1, and cycle 7 day 1. Study-wide results and limits: CD4+ and CD8+ T cells in blood underwent clonal expansion by week 6 at 0.1 to 3.0 mg/kg.

This chain joins TRBV4-1 and TRBJ1-1; D ambiguous. Sequencing used CD4+ or CD8+ T cells sorted from blood, obtained in a trial of the OX40 agonist ivuxolimab. The TCR was taken from an adult with an advanced solid tumor such as melanoma, head and neck, liver or kidney cancer. In DNA, the CDR3 is TGCGCCAGCAGCCAAGATACGGGGAGGACTGAAGCTTTCTTT. This encodes CASSQDTGRTEAFF.